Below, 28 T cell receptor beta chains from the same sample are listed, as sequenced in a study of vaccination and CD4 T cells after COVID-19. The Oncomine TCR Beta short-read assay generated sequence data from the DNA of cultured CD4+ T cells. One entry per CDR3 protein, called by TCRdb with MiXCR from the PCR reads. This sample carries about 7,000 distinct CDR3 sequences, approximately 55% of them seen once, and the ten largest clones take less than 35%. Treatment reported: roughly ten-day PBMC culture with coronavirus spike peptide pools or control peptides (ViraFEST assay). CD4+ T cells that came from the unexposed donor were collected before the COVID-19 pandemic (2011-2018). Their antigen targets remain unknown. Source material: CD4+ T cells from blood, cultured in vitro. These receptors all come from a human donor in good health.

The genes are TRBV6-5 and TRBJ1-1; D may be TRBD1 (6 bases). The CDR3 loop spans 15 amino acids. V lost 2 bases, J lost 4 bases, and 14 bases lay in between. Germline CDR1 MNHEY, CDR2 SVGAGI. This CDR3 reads CASSYQGTSFTEAFF. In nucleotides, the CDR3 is TGTGCCAGCAGTTACCAGGGGACCTCTTTCACTGAAGCTTTCTTT.

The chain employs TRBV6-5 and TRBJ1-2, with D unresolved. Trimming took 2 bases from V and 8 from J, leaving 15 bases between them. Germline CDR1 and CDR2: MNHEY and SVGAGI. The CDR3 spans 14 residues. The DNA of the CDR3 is TGTGCCAGCAGTTACCTCGGGGAGGGTTGGGGCTACACCTTC. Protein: CASSYLGEGWGYTF.

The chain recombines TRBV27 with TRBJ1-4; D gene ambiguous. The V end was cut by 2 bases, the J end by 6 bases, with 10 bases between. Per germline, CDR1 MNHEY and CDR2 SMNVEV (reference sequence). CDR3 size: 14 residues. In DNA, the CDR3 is TGTGCCAGCAGTTTAACCCGGAGGGATGAAAAACTGTTTTTT. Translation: CASSLTRRDEKLFF.

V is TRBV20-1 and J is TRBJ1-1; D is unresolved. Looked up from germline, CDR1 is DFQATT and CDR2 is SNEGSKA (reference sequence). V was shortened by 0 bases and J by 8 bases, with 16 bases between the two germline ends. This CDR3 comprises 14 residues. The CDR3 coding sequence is TGCAGTGCTAGAGATCCCCGGAACAATTTAGAAGCTTTCTTT. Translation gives CSARDPRNNLEAFF.

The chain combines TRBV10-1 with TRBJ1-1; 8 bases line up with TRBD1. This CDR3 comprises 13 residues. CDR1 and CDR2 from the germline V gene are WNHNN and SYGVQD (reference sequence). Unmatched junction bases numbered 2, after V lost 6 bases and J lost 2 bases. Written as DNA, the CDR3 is TGCGCCAGCAGCGACAGGGGAAACACTGAAGCTTTCTTT. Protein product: CASSDRGNTEAFF.

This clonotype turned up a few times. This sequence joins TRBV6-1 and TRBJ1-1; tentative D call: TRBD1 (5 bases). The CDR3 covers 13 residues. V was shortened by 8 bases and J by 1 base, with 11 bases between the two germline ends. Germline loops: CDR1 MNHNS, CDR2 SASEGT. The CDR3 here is CASLGVGNTEAFF. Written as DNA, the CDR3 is TGTGCCAGCCTAGGGGTTGGGAACACTGAAGCTTTCTTT.

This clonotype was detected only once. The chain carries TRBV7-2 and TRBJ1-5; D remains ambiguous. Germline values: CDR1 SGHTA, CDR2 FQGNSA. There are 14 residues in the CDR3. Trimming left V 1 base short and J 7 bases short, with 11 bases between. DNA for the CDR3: TGTGCCAGCAGCTTAGGAGGGTTTAGCCAGCCCCAGCATTTT. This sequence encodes CASSLGGFSQPQHF.

The CDR3 coding sequence is TGCGCCAGTAGCCCAGGGGGCCAAGGCTACACCTTC. The encoded protein is CASSPGGQGYTF. This chain links TRBV10-2 with TRBJ1-2; 8 bases are shared with TRBD1. V gave up 9 bases and J gave up 8 bases; unmatched junction bases: 8. CDR1 is WSHSY, CDR2 SAAADI, per germline. The CDR3 is made up of 12 amino acids.

For the CDR3, the DNA is TGTGCCATCAGCCCAACGGGCTATGGCTACACCTTC. It codes for CAISPTGYGYTF. V is TRBV10-3 and J is TRBJ1-2; D not resolved. CDR1 and CDR2 (germline): ENHRY, SYGVKD. The CDR3 runs to 12 residues. Trimming pared 6 bases from V and 4 bases from J, leaving 9 bases between.

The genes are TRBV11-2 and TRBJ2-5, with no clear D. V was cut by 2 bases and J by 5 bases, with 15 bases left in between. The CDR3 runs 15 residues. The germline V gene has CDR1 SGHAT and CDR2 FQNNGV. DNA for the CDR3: TGTGCCAGCAGCTTAAGCTCGGGTGGCGGTGAGACCCAGTACTTC. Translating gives CASSLSSGGGETQYF. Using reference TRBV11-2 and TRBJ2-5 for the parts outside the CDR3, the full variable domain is EAGVAQSPRYKIIEKRQSVAFWCNPISGHATLYWYQQILGQGPKLLIQFQNNGVVDDSQLPKDRFSAERLKGVDSTLKIQPAKLEDSAVYLCASSLSSGGGETQYFGPGTRLLVL.

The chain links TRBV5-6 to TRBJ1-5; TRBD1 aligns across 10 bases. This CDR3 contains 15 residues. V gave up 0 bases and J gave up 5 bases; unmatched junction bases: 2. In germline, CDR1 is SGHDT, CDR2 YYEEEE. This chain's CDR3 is CASSLGDRGYQPQHF. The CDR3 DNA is TGTGCCAGCAGCTTGGGGGACAGGGGATATCAGCCCCAGCATTTT.

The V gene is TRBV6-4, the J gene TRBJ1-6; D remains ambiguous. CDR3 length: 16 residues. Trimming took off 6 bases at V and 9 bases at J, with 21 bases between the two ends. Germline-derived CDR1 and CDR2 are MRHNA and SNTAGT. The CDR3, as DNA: TGTGCCAGCAGCGCATTTGGGCCGGAGGTGATTTCACCCCTCCACTTT. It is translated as CASSAFGPEVISPLHF.

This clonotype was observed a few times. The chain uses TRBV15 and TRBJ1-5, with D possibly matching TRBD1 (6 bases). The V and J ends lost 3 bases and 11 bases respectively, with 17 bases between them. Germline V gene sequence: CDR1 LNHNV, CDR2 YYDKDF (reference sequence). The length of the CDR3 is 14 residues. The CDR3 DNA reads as TGTGCCACCAGCAGGCCGGGACACCAAAGAGCCCAGCATTTT. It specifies CATSRPGHQRAQHF. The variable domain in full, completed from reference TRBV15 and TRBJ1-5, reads DAMVIQNPRYQVTQFGKPVTLSCSQTLNHNVMYWYQQKSSQAPKLLFHYYDKDFNNEADTPDNFQSRRPNTSFCFLDIRSPGLGDTAMYLCATSRPGHQRAQHFGDGTRLSIL.

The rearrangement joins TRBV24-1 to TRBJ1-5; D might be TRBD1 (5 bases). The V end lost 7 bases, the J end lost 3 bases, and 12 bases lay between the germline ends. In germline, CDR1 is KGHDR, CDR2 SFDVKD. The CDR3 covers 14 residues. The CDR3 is CATSAGGYNQPQHF. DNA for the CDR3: TGTGCCACCAGCGCCGGGGGTTACAATCAGCCCCAGCATTTT.

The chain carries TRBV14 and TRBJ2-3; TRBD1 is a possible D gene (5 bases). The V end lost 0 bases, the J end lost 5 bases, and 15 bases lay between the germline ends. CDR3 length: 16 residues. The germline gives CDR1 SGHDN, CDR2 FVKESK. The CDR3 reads CASSQDRKGVEDTQYF. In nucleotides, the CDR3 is TGTGCCAGCAGCCAAGATCGTAAAGGGGTTGAAGATACGCAGTATTTT.

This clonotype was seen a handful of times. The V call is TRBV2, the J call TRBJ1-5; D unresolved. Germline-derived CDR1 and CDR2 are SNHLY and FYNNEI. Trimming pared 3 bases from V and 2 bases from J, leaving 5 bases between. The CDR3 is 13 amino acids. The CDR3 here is CASSDGGNQPQHF. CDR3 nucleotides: TGTGCCAGCAGTGATGGAGGCAATCAGCCCCAGCATTTT.

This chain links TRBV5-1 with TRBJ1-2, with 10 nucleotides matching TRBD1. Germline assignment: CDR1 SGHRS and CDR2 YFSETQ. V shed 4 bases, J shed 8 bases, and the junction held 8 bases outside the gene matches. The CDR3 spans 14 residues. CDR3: CASSPRDRGGGYTF. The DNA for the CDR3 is TGCGCCAGCAGCCCGCGGGACAGGGGAGGCGGCTACACCTTC.

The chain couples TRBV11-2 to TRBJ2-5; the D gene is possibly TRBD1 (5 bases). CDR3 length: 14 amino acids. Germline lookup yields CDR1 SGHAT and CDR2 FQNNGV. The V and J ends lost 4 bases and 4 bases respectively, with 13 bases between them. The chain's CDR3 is CASSSQGSIETQYF. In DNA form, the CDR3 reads TGTGCCAGCAGCTCCCAGGGATCCATAGAGACCCAGTACTTC.

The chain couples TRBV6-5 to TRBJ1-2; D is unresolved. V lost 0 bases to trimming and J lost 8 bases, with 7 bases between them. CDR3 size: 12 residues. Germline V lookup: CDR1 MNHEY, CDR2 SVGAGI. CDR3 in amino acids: CASSYSGWGYTF. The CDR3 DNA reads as TGTGCCAGCAGTTACTCGGGGTGGGGCTACACCTTC.

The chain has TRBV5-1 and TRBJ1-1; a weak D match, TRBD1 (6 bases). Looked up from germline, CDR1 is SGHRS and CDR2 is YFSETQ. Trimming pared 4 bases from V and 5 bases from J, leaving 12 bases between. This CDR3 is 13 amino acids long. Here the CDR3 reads CASSMTGGTEAFF. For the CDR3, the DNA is TGCGCCAGCAGCATGACAGGAGGAACTGAAGCTTTCTTT.

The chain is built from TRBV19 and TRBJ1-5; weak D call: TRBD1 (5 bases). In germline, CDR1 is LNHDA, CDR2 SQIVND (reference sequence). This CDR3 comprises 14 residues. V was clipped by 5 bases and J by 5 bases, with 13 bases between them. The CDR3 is CASSPLTAYQPQHF. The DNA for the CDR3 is TGTGCCAGTAGTCCGTTGACAGCGTATCAGCCCCAGCATTTT.

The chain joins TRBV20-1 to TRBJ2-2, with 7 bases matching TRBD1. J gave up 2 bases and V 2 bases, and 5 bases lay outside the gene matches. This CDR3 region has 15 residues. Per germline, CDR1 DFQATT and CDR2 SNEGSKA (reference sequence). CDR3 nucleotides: TGCAGTGCTAGATCAGGGGGAGTAAACACCGGGGAGCTGTTTTTT. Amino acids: CSARSGGVNTGELFF.

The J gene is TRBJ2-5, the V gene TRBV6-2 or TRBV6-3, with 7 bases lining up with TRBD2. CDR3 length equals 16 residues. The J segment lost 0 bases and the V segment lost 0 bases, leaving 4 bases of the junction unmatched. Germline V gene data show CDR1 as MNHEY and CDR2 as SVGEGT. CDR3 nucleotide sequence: TGTGCCAGCAGTTACTCGAGCGGGGAGCACCAAGAGACCCAGTACTTC. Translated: CASSYSSGEHQETQYF.

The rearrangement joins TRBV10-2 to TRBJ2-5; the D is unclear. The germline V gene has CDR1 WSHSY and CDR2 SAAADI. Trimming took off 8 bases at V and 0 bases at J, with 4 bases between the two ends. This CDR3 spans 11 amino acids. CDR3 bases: TGCGCCAGCGGGAACCAAGAGACCCAGTACTTC. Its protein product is CASGNQETQYF.

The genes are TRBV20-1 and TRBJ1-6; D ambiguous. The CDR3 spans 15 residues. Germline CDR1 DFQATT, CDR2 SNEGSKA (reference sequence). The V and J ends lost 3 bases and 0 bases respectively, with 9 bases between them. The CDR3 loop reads CSARRVNSYNSPLHF. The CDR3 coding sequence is TGCAGTGCTAGGCGGGTCAACTCCTATAATTCACCCCTCCACTTT.

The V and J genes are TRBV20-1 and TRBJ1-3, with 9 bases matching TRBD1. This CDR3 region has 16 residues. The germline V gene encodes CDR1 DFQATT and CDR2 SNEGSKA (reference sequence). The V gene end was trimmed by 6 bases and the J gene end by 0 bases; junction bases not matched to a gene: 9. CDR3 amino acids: CSAPGQGPSSGNTIYF. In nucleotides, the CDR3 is TGCAGTGCCCCGGGACAGGGTCCCTCCTCTGGAAACACCATATATTTT.

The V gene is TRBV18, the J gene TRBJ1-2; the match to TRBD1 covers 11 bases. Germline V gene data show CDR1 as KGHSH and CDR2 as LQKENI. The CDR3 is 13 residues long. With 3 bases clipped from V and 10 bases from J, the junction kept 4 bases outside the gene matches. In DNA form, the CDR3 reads TGTGCCAGCTCACCGGGACAGGGGGTTGACTACACCTTC. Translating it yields CASSPGQGVDYTF.

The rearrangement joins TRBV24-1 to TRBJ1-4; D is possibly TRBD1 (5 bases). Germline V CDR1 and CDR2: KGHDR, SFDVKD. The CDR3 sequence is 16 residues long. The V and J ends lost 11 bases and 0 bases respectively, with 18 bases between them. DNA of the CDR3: TGTGCCAAGCCGACAGCAACCTCCGCAACTAATGAAAAACTGTTTTTT. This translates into CAKPTATSATNEKLFF.